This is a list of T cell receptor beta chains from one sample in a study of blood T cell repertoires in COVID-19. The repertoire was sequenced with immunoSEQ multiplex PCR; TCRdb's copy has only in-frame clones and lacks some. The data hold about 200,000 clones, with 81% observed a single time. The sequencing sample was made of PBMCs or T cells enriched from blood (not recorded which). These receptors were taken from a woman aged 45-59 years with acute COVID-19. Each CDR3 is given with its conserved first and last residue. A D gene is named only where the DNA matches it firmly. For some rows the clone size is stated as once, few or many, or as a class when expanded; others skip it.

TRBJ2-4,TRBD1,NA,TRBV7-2,TGTGCCAGCAGCTCACAGGGGCACATTCAGTACTTC,CASSSQGHIQYF
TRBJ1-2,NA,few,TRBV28,TGTGCCAGCAGTCCCCAAGACCCTAGGGGCTACACCTTC,CASSPQDPRGYTF
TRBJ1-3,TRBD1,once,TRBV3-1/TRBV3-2,TGTGCCAGCAGTCGGACAGGTCCAAACACCATATATTTT,CASSRTGPNTIYF
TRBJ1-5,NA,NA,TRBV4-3,TGCGCCAGCAGCCAAGAAAAGGGAGGGGGAAGCAATCAGCCCCAGCATTTT,CASSQEKGGGSNQPQHF
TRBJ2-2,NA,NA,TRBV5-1,TGCGCCAGCAGCTTTCGACTCGATAACACCGGGGAGCTGTTTTTT,CASSFRLDNTGELFF
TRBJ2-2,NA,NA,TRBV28,TGTGCCAGCAGTTACCCCTCCAGATCGGTTACGGGCACCGGGGAGCTGTTTTTT,CASSYPSRSVTGTGELFF
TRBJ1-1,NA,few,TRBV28,TGTGCCAGCATGACCTCCCCGGGACGGGGGAAGAACGAAGCTTTCTTT,CASMTSPGRGKNEAFF
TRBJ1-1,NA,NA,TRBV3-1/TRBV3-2,TGTGCCAGCAGCCAAGCCCCCAGGGGAAGGGCTTTCTTT,CASSQAPRGRAFF
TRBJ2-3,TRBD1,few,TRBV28,TGTGCCAGCACCACAATTCGACAGGGAAGTTCAGATACGCAGTATTTT,CASTTIRQGSSDTQYF
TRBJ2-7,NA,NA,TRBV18,TGTGCCAGCTCACCACAGGAGGGACTGGATGAGTACTTC,CASSPQEGLDEYF
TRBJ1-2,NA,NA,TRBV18,TGTGCCAGCTCACCAGACGGGTTAGCTAACTATGGCTACACCTTC,CASSPDGLANYGYTF
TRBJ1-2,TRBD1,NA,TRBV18,TGTGCCAGCTCACTCGACAGGGGCCATGGCTACACCTTC,CASSLDRGHGYTF
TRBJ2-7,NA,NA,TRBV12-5,TGTGCTAGTGGTCCCTACTCCTACGAGCAGTACTTC,CASGPYSYEQYF
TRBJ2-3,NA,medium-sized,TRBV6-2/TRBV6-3,TGTGCCAGCAGTTATCGTGTCGGAGGAGATACGCAGTATTTT,CASSYRVGGDTQYF
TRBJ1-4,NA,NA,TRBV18,TGTGCCAGCTCCTCACCGGCGACAGAGGTCGTTGAAAAACTGTTTTTT,CASSSPATEVVEKLFF
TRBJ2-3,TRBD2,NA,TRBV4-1,TGCGCCAGCAGCCAAGCTAGCGGGAGTATGGATACGCAGTATTTT,CASSQASGSMDTQYF
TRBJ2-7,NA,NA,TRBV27,TGTGCCAGCAGTTCCCCGGGAGAGCAGTACTTC,CASSSPGEQYF
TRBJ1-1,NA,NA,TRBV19,TGTGCCAGTAGTTTCGGGGGAATGAACACTGAAGCTTTCTTT,CASSFGGMNTEAFF
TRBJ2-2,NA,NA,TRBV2,TGTGCCAGCAGTGCCTCCCAGGCGAGCCCCGGGGAGCTGTTTTTT,CASSASQASPGELFF
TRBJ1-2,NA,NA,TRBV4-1,TGCGCCAGCAGCCAAGTGGAGGGTAAAAGCTATGGCTACACCTTC,CASSQVEGKSYGYTF
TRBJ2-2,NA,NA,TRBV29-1,TGCAGCGTTAATACCGGGATCAACACCGGGGAGCTGTTTTTT,CSVNTGINTGELFF